Listed below are T cell receptor beta chains from one sample, sequenced in a study of cytotoxic CD8 clonotypes in ibrutinib-treated CLL. The method was immunoSEQ multiplex PCR; TCRdb's version includes in-frame clones alone and lacks a portion of them. The sample gives 150,000 to 200,000 clones, around nine tenths of which show up once; roughly 3% is in the top ten. Source: PBMCs, taken at disease progression, from a patient treated with ibrutinib. The receptors derive from a human donor with chronic lymphocytic leukemia. CDR3s include the opening cysteine and the closing phenylalanine or tryptophan. A D gene is named only where the DNA matches it firmly. Clone sizes are given selectively: once, few, many, or a class where the clone is expanded.

>TRBV11-2|-|-|TRBJ2-2
TGTGCCAGCACCCCTCAGAGCACCGGGGAGCTGTTTTTT
CASTPQSTGELFF
>TRBV9|-|-|TRBJ2-2
TGTGCCAGCAGCGACCGGACGGATAACACCGGGGAGCTGTTTTTT
CASSDRTDNTGELFF
>TRBV18|-|-|TRBJ2-3
TGTGCCAGCTCCCCCCCGGTGACAGATACGCAGTATTTT
CASSPPVTDTQYF
>TRBV6-1|TRBD1|-|TRBJ2-1
TGTGCCAGCAGTGGACGTACAGGGGCCACCTACAATGAGCAGTTCTTC
CASSGRTGATYNEQFF
>TRBV7-9|-|-|TRBJ2-7
TGTGCCAGCAGCTTTCCTCGGGGCGAGCAGTACTTC
CASSFPRGEQYF
>TRBV5-1|TRBD1|once|TRBJ2-1
TGCGCCAGCAGCCGGGACAGCTCCTACAATGAGCAGTTCTTC
CASSRDSSYNEQFF
>TRBV6-5|TRBD1|-|TRBJ1-3
TGTGCCAGCAGATACCTGACAGGGGAGCCTGGAAACACCATATATTTT
CASRYLTGEPGNTIYF
>TRBV5-4|TRBD1|-|TRBJ2-2
TGTGCCAGCAGCGGGGGGACAGGGAGGAACACCGGGGAGCTGTTTTTT
CASSGGTGRNTGELFF
>TRBV18|TRBD1|-|TRBJ1-2
TGTGCCAGCTCACCACTGGGACAGGGAAAGCCTAACTATGGCTACACCTTC
CASSPLGQGKPNYGYTF
>TRBV5-1|TRBD2|once|TRBJ2-5
TGCGCCAGCAGCTTGAGGCGGGAGCAAGAGACCCAGTACTTC
CASSLRREQETQYF
>TRBV19|TRBD2|-|TRBJ2-3
TGTGCCAGTAGTATGGAGCTAGCGGGAGAGATAGATACGCAGTATTTT
CASSMELAGEIDTQYF
>TRBV4-1|-|once|TRBJ2-7
TGCGCCAGCAGCCAAGTGAGAGCGGGACAGACTAGCTACGAGCAGTACTTC
CASSQVRAGQTSYEQYF
>TRBV7-3|TRBD2|-|TRBJ2-5
TGTGCCAGCAGCCGGGGACTAGCGGGAGCAGAGACCCAGTACTTC
CASSRGLAGAETQYF
>TRBV6-5|-|-|TRBJ2-1
TGTGCCACCTTTAGCGGAGGGGGTTACAATGAGCAGTTCTTC
CATFSGGGYNEQFF
>TRBV21-1|-|-|TRBJ1-2
TGTGCCAGCAGCAATAAGGGGGAGAGTGGCTACACCTTC
CASSNKGESGYTF
>TRBV7-3|-|-|TRBJ2-3
TGTGCCAGCAGCTTAACGGCGGATACGCAGTATTTT
CASSLTADTQYF
>TRBV27|TRBD2|-|TRBJ2-1
TGTGCCAGCAGTTTAAAGCTAGGACTAGCGGGAGTCCATGAGCAGTTCTTC
CASSLKLGLAGVHEQFF
>TRBV11-2|-|-|TRBJ2-7
TGTGCCAGCAGCTTTGAGGGCTACGAGCAGTACTTC
CASSFEGYEQYF
>TRBV4-3|TRBD1|-|TRBJ1-1
TGCGCCAGCAGCCAAGATTCGGGACAGGAGAACACTGAAGCTTTCTTT
CASSQDSGQENTEAFF
>TRBV30|TRBD2|-|TRBJ2-7
TGTGCCTGGAGAGGGTCTAGCGGGTACGAGCAGTACTTC
CAWRGSSGYEQYF
>TRBV4-3|-|-|TRBJ2-1
TGCGCCAGCAGCCAAGAACGTCGCCTAGCCTCCTACAATGAGCAGTTCTTC
CASSQERRLASYNEQFF
>TRBV2|TRBD1|-|TRBJ2-7
TGTGCCAGCAGTGAAGTCGGACACAGGGGGCACTACGAGCAGTACTTC
CASSEVGHRGHYEQYF
>TRBV7-2|TRBD1|-|TRBJ1-5
TGTGCCAGCAGCTTAAACCCGACAGGGATTCAGCCCCAGCATTTT
CASSLNPTGIQPQHF
>TRBV9|-|-|TRBJ2-7
TGTGCCAGCAGCGTAGACGGGGGATTCTACGAGCAGTACTTC
CASSVDGGFYEQYF